This TCR beta chain was sequenced during a study of blood T cells in healthy people across ages. Study-level findings and limits: The CMV status of each donor remained undetermined, and this could have confounded shifts in expanded clonotypes.

Then a second PCR, running about 7 to 11 cycles, was carried out with a sample-barcoded 5' primer and a J-beta primer mix. TCRdb redid the calling of the 5' RACE reads with MiXCR, one entry per CDR3 protein. The sample comprises roughly 700,000 distinct CDR3 sequences, approximately 49% of which are singletons, and under 35% rests with the top ten. The CDR3 covers 14 residues. V gave up 5 bases and J gave up 4 bases; unmatched junction bases: 3. CDR1 and CDR2 from the germline V gene are SGHTA and FQGNSA. With respect to this clonotype: The antigen is undetermined.

The material sequenced was blood. This receptor was taken from a woman between 55 and 75 years old in good health. The chain combines TRBV7-2 with TRBJ2-7; 12 nucleotides match TRBD2. The CDR3 DNA is TGTGCCAGCAGCGCTACTAGCGGGGGGTACGAGCAGTACTTC. Its translation: CASSATSGGYEQYF.